The 20 T cell receptor beta chains reported below all come from one sample, sequenced in a study of PD-1 blockade in classical Hodgkin lymphoma. The assay was immunoSEQ multiplex PCR, and TCRdb's table has in-frame clones only and misses some. The sample holds some 33,000 clones, 81% seen once. The time point denotes: cycle 4 day 1 (C4D1), after five to seven weeks of nivolumab. All trial patients relapsed after autologous stem cell transplantation. The sample here was peripheral blood mononuclear cells (PBMCs), taken before the fourth cycle of nivolumab. These receptor sequences come from a human donor with classical Hodgkin lymphoma.

The V call is TRBV5-6, the J call TRBJ2-3, with 8 bases matching TRBD2. V lost 4 bases, J lost 0 bases, and 7 bases stayed unmatched. The CDR3 extends over 16 amino acids. CDR1 is SGHDT, CDR2 YYEEEE, per germline. CDR3 nucleotide sequence: TGTGCCAGCAGCGGAGCGGGAGCACTCAGCACAGATACGCAGTATTTT. It specifies CASSGAGALSTDTQYF.

The chain carries TRBV7-6 and TRBJ2-1; D possibly uses TRBD1 or TRBD2 (5 bases each). The CDR3 is made up of 15 amino acids. Per germline, CDR1 SGHVS and CDR2 FNYEAQ. V was trimmed by 0 bases and J by 2 bases, leaving 8 bases between them. The chain's CDR3 is CASSLAVGAYNEQFF. The CDR3 nucleotides are TGTGCCAGCAGCTTAGCGGTGGGGGCCTACAATGAGCAGTTCTTC.

The chain has TRBV5-1 and TRBJ2-3; TRBD1 aligns across 10 bases. Germline CDR1 is SGHRS and CDR2 is YFSETQ. This CDR3 has 17 amino acids. The V segment lost 1 base and the J segment 5 bases; nucleotides outside the gene matches: 10. For the CDR3, the DNA is TGCGCCAGCAGCTTGCAACCGGGACAGGGGAGGGGAGATACGCAGTATTTT. This encodes CASSLQPGQGRGDTQYF. The variable domain in full, with the rest retrieved from reference TRBV5-1 and TRBJ2-3, is KAGVTQTPRYLIKTRGQQVTLSCSPISGHRSVSWYQQTPGQGLQFLFEYFSETQRNKGNFPGRFSGRQFSNSRSEMNVSTLELGDSALYLCASSLQPGQGRGDTQYFGPGTRLTVL.

The J gene is TRBJ1-2, the V gene TRBV2; D is unresolved. This CDR3 contains 14 residues. The germline V and J ends were trimmed by 7 bases and 4 bases, with 16 bases remaining between them. CDR1 and CDR2 (germline): SNHLY, FYNNEI. The CDR3 DNA sequence: TGTGCCAGCACCCGAGGGTCCAGACCCTATGGCTACACCTTC. Protein sequence: CASTRGSRPYGYTF.

V is TRBV4-3 and J is TRBJ2-1, with D possibly matching TRBD2 (5 bases). This CDR3 has 17 amino acids. Germline values: CDR1 LGHNA, CDR2 YSLEER. Trimming took off 2 bases at V and 0 bases at J, with 14 bases between the two ends. The CDR3 protein is CASSQFTPAGSYNEQFF. Here the CDR3 DNA reads TGCGCCAGCAGCCAATTCACTCCGGCGGGCTCCTACAATGAGCAGTTCTTC.

This clone was recorded once. This chain uses TRBV6-5 with TRBJ2-1; the D gene is possibly TRBD1 (6 bases). Trimming cost V 5 bases and J 7 bases, with 18 bases left between them. The CDR3 runs 15 residues. Germline-derived CDR1 and CDR2 are MNHEY and SVGAGI. CDR3 sequence: CASSPVLLRGNEQFF. The CDR3 DNA is TGTGCCAGCAGTCCCGTACTCCTCAGGGGAAATGAGCAGTTCTTC.

This clone was picked up one time. The chain is built from TRBV5-4 and TRBJ2-7; 13 bases line up with TRBD2. Germline loops: CDR1 SGHNT, CDR2 YYREEE (reference sequence). The CDR3 runs to 16 residues. Trimming at V came to 4 bases and at J to 4 bases, leaving 8 bases not matched to a gene. This chain's CDR3 is CASSPTSGRAKYEQYF. DNA for the CDR3: TGTGCCAGCAGCCCTACTAGCGGGAGGGCCAAGTACGAGCAGTACTTC.

The V gene is TRBV9, the J gene TRBJ2-7; no definite D call. Deletions cut 0 bases from V and 6 bases from J, with 19 bases between. The CDR3 extends over 16 amino acids. Germline-derived CDR1 and CDR2 are SGDLS and YYNGEE. The CDR3 DNA follows: TGTGCCAGCAGCGTAGCTGCGATGGGATCGAAGAGCGAGCAGTACTTC. Its translation is CASSVAAMGSKSEQYF.

The V call is TRBV11-2, the J call TRBJ2-1, with 9 nucleotides matching TRBD2. The germline gives CDR1 SGHAT, CDR2 FQNNGV. The V segment lost 5 bases and the J segment 6 bases; nucleotides outside the gene matches: 11. The CDR3 extends over 16 amino acids. The CDR3 region has the DNA TGTGCCAGCAGCCTCGATAGCGGGAGCGTAGGCAATGAGCAGTTCTTC. This encodes CASSLDSGSVGNEQFF.

The chain couples TRBV5-8 to TRBJ2-1; D perhaps matches TRBD1 (5 bases). Germline assignment: CDR1 SGHTS and CDR2 YDEGEE. This CDR3 is built from 17 residues. The V end was cut by 4 bases, the J end by 0 bases, with 17 bases between. In nucleotides, the CDR3 is TGTGCCAGCAGCCCAGGGTGGCCCCTCAGCTCCTACAATGAGCAGTTCTTC. Its translation: CASSPGWPLSSYNEQFF.

The chain employs TRBV28 and TRBJ2-7; weak D call: TRBD1 (6 bases). The CDR3 sequence is 17 residues long. CDR1 MDHEN and CDR2 SYDVKM come from the germline V gene. V gave up 4 bases and J gave up 2 bases, with 21 bases separating them. The CDR3 nucleotides are TGTGCCAGCAGTTCACAGGGAAGCACTAAGATCCCCTACGAGCAGTACTTC. Protein sequence: CASSSQGSTKIPYEQYF.

This clone was seen just once. This sequence joins TRBV11-2 and TRBJ1-1; the D is unclear. CDR3 length: 17 amino acids. Looked up from germline, CDR1 is SGHAT and CDR2 is FQNNGV. V lost 6 bases, J lost 0 bases, and 20 bases lay in between. The CDR3 here is CASSFPRGKLMNTEAFF. CDR3 nucleotides: TGTGCCAGCAGTTTTCCCCGGGGAAAACTCATGAACACTGAAGCTTTCTTT.

The J gene is TRBJ1-1, the V gene TRBV30, with D unclear. Per germline, CDR1 GTSNPN and CDR2 SVGIG (reference sequence). V was trimmed by 3 bases and J by 3 bases, leaving 8 bases between them. The CDR3 runs 12 residues. This CDR3 reads CAWREEDTEAFF. The CDR3 bases are TGTGCCTGGAGGGAGGAGGACACTGAAGCTTTCTTT.

V is TRBV4-1 and J is TRBJ2-1, with 7 bases identical to TRBD2. The length of the CDR3 is 16 residues. The ends lost 2 bases at V and 3 bases at J; junction bases unmatched: 7. CDR1 and CDR2 from the germline V gene are MGHRA and YSYEKL. The CDR3 is CASSQLGGGFYNEQFF. CDR3 nucleotide sequence: TGCGCCAGCAGCCAATTGGGGGGAGGGTTCTACAATGAGCAGTTCTTC.

V is TRBV10-3 and J is TRBJ2-5, with 12 bases that match TRBD2. Germline V gives CDR1 ENHRY, CDR2 SYGVKD. J was trimmed by 4 bases and V by 4 bases; bases with no gene match: 1. This CDR3 region has 14 residues. CDR3 amino acids: CAISGGLAGETQYF. The CDR3, as DNA: TGTGCCATCAGTGGGGGACTAGCGGGAGAGACCCAGTACTTC.

V usage is TRBV18 and J usage is TRBJ1-1, with a weak D call TRBD1 (6 bases). This CDR3 contains 16 residues. The germline V gene has CDR1 KGHSH and CDR2 LQKENI. Trimming shortened V by 3 bases and J by 7 bases, and 21 bases separated the two germline ends. CDR3 region: CASSPRQDSGSGEAFF. For the CDR3, the DNA is TGTGCCAGCTCACCGAGACAGGATTCGGGGTCTGGTGAAGCTTTCTTT.

The V gene is TRBV10-3, the J gene TRBJ2-7; D is uncertain. Germline V gene sequence: CDR1 ENHRY, CDR2 SYGVKD. This CDR3 comprises 13 residues. V lost 4 bases, J lost 1 base, and 8 bases lay in between. The CDR3 sequence: CAISGTRSYEQYF. The CDR3 nucleotides are TGTGCCATCAGTGGGACCAGATCCTACGAGCAGTACTTC.

J is TRBJ2-5 and V is TRBV27, with D perhaps matching TRBD1 (5 bases). CDR1 and CDR2 from the germline V gene are MNHEY and SMNVEV (reference sequence). The V gene lost 5 bases and the J gene lost 1 base, with 14 bases spanning the gap. This CDR3 is 15 amino acids long. The CDR3 DNA sequence: TGTGCCAGCAGTCCCTCTCGACAGATCCAAGAGACCCAGTACTTC. Protein product: CASSPSRQIQETQYF.

This chain uses TRBV11-2 with TRBJ2-1; no firm D call. The germline CDR1 and CDR2 sequences are SGHAT and FQNNGV. CDR3 length equals 15 residues. V lost 2 bases and J lost 2, with 10 bases in between. CDR3 DNA sequence: TGTGCCAGCAGCTTAAGGGTCACCGCCTACAATGAGCAGTTCTTC. Its translation: CASSLRVTAYNEQFF. Using reference TRBV11-2 and TRBJ2-1 for the parts outside the CDR3, the full variable domain is EAGVAQSPRYKIIEKRQSVAFWCNPISGHATLYWYQQILGQGPKLLIQFQNNGVVDDSQLPKDRFSAERLKGVDSTLKIQPAKLEDSAVYLCASSLRVTAYNEQFFGPGTRLTVL.

The chain couples TRBV7-2 to TRBJ1-3; D is uncertain. The CDR3 covers 16 residues. Between the trimmed V and J ends, which lost 7 bases and 0 bases, there was a span of 16 bases. Per the germline V gene, CDR1 is SGHTA and CDR2 is FQGNSA. Here the CDR3 DNA reads TGTGCCAGCACCTCTTTTTCCGATGCCTCTGGAAACACCATATATTTT. Translated: CASTSFSDASGNTIYF.